This T cell receptor (beta chain) was profiled in a study of blood T cell repertoires in COVID-19. The CDR3 consists of 15 residues. Looked up from germline, CDR1 is LNHDA and CDR2 is SQIVND (reference sequence). V dropped 6 bases and J dropped 3 bases, with 15 bases sitting between them. This table comes from immunoSEQ multiplex PCR, and its TCRdb copy is limited to in-frame clones, with some not included. Seen here are 200,000 to 300,000 clones, approximately 84% observed once, and the top ten hold roughly 3.3%. Sequencing was carried out using PBMCs or T cells enriched from blood (not recorded which). This receptor was taken from a woman aged 40 to 49 with acute COVID-19. The gene calls are TRBV19 and TRBJ1-5; D is unclear. The CDR3 sequence: CASRGAASPNQPQHF. Here the CDR3 DNA reads TGTGCCAGTAGGGGAGCGGCGAGTCCCAATCAGCCCCAGCATTTT.